This T cell receptor beta chain originates from a study of tumor and adjacent non-tumor tissue in lung cancer. Study background: Histology: about twelve adenocarcinoma, a couple of squamous cell carcinoma, 1 small cell lung cancer. The patients, about nine men and about five women, were roughly 30 to 80 with stage I to III disease.

Germline V gives CDR1 MNHEY, CDR2 SVGEGT. The CDR3 is made up of 15 amino acids. Study-wide points: In normal lung, the top 100 clones were significantly more dominant than in tumor. Tumor tissue had significantly higher TCR diversity than normal lung.

The template was RNA from unsorted bulk tissue. In regard to this clonotype: Its antigen is unknown. The junction shows a germline mismatch at one end, possibly a read error.

The library came from three nested PCR rounds adapted from ARM-PCR protocols. TCRdb re-called the multiplex PCR reads through MiXCR, storing one row per CDR3 protein. This table has approximately 150,000 distinct CDR3 sequences, 60% to 70% appearing once. This TCR was recovered from a man between 60 and 75 years old with small cell lung cancer. The genes are TRBV6-2 or TRBV6-3 and TRBJ2-2, with a tentative D call TRBD2 (5 bases). The material sequenced was lung tumor tissue. In DNA form, the CDR3 reads TGTGCCAGCATGTCCTCGAGGATCTCCACCGGGGAGCTGCTTTTT. Protein product: CASMSSRISTGELLF.